This TCR beta chain stems from a study of cytomegalovirus exposure and HLA in healthy donors. The CDR3 length is 12 residues. Germline assignment: CDR1 MNHEY and CDR2 SMNVEV (reference sequence). The germline V and J ends were trimmed by 3 bases and 4 bases, with 4 bases remaining between them. Study-wide results and limits: The study put under 200 TCR beta chains on its list as cytomegalovirus-associated.

Primers for the PCR totalled 60 Vbeta and 13 Jbeta. Repertoires were generated with immunoSEQ multiplex PCR, while TCRdb's copy carries only in-frame clones and drops some. The sample lists 150,000 or so clones, roughly 80% occurring once. For this clone: Its antigen is unidentified.

Sequencing used PBMCs. The TCR comes from a man between 35 and 55 years old in good health and CMV-seropositive. The chain has TRBV27 and TRBJ1-5, with unresolved D. DNA for the CDR3: TGTGCCAGCAGTTTCCTGAATCAGCCCCAGCATTTT. Protein sequence: CASSFLNQPQHF.